Following are 3 T cell receptor beta chains from one sample sequenced in a study of blood T cell repertoires in COVID-19. Sequencing used immunoSEQ multiplex PCR; TCRdb keeps in-frame clones, though not all of them. The sample records 150,000 to 170,000 clones, 70% to 90% being singletons. The sample comprised peripheral blood. The receptor set was obtained from a woman aged 55-75 years with COVID-19, enrolled during active disease.

This clone turned up a few times. This sequence joins TRBV9 and TRBJ2-2; maybe TRBD1 (6 bases). Trimming left V 2 bases short and J 7 bases short, with 9 bases between. This CDR3 is built from 13 residues. Germline assignment: CDR1 SGDLS and CDR2 YYNGEE. The CDR3 DNA reads TGTGCCAGCAGCGTCACAGGGAACGGGGAGCTGTTTTTT. Amino acids: CASSVTGNGELFF. Together with reference TRBV9 and TRBJ2-2, the CDR3 gives the full variable domain: DSGVTQTPKHLITATGQRVTLRCSPRSGDLSVYWYQQSLDQGLQFLIQYYNGEERAKGNILERFSAQQFPDLHSELNLSSLELGDSALYFCASSVTGNGELFFGEGSRLTVL.

The J gene is TRBJ1-4, the V gene TRBV6-5, with 10 bases fitting TRBD1. The CDR3 is 13 amino acids. Germline V lookup: CDR1 MNHEY, CDR2 SVGAGI. V shed 10 bases and J 8 bases; nucleotides not matched to a gene: 7. CDR3 bases: TGTGCCACCCTGGGACAGGGGCTGGAAAAACTGTTTTTT. This codes for CATLGQGLEKLFF.

V and J are TRBV14 and TRBJ1-3, with D possibly TRBD1 on 6 matching bases. Germline V lookup: CDR1 SGHDN, CDR2 FVKESK. The CDR3 runs to 15 residues. V lost 2 bases and J lost 4, with 12 bases in between. CDR3 sequence: CASSQSWGPGNTIYF. In nucleotides, the CDR3 is TGTGCCAGCAGCCAATCCTGGGGGCCCGGAAACACCATATATTTT.